This T cell receptor (beta chain) derives from a study of control samples from healthy donors and cancer patients. The count of this clone is one. Using immunoSEQ multiplex PCR, the repertoire was profiled, and TCRdb retains in-frame clones only, with some absent. The sample comprises 100,000 or so clones, about 80% of which are singletons, and about 11% rests with the top ten. V was clipped by 7 bases and J by 7 bases, with 19 bases between them. This CDR3 contains 14 residues. Germline CDR1 and CDR2: GTSNPN and SVGIG (reference sequence). The sample consisted of blood. The receptor was isolated from a woman aged 25-40 years in good health. The chain joins TRBV30 to TRBJ2-2; TRBD1 or TRBD2 may be the D gene (5 bases each). The CDR3 sequence: CALSGTLRSGELFF. The CDR3 bases are TGTGCCTTATCCGGGACCCTAAGGAGCGGGGAGCTGTTTTTT.